This T cell receptor beta chain comes out of a study of T cells in Graves' hyperthyroidism and ophthalmopathy. Study results and limitations: Blood also contained most expanded thyroid clonotypes above 0.001.

Amplified TCR beta CDR3 regions derived from RNA transcripts. The primer set for the first-round RT-PCR of the TCR CDR3 was HTBI. One entry per CDR3 protein results from TCRdb running MiXCR on the multiplex PCR reads. The profile covers roughly 300,000 distinct CDR3 sequences, with 25% to 30% appearing a single time and roughly a quarter taken by the ten largest. The V gene lost 5 bases and the J gene lost 4 bases, with 11 bases spanning the gap. Germline V gene data show CDR1 as MNHNS and CDR2 as SASEGT. The CDR3 contains 13 residues. Each patient was aged 18 to 65 and had newly diagnosed hyperthyroidism of under 2 months' duration. It was approximately 9.4 ml of fresh peripheral blood that supplied the PBMCs. Note on this clonotype: Its target is not known.

The chain employs TRBV6-1 and TRBJ1-1; D uncertain. Sequencing input: blood. This TCR derives from a man aged 35 to 55 with Graves' hyperthyroidism that later progressed to Graves' ophthalmopathy. The DNA for the CDR3 is TGTGCCAGCAGTCTGCGGACTGCCACTGAAGCTTTCTTT. This gives the protein CASSLRTATEAFF.